These 8 T cell receptor beta chains originate from one sample sequenced in a study of cytomegalovirus exposure and HLA in healthy donors. Use of 60 Vbeta and 13 Jbeta primers characterized the PCR. Data came from immunoSEQ multiplex PCR; TCRdb stores just in-frame clones and leaves some out. The data show 150,000 to 160,000 clones, roughly 80% seen once. Sequencing was carried out using PBMCs. The origin of the receptors is a woman in her thirties or forties in good health and CMV-seronegative.

This chain uses TRBV27 with TRBJ2-1; weak D call: TRBD2 (5 bases). The CDR3 extends over 13 amino acids. Trimming took 6 bases from V and 7 from J, leaving 13 bases between them. Germline CDR1 MNHEY, CDR2 SMNVEV (reference sequence). CDR3 bases: TGTGCCAGCAGCGGACTTACAAGGAATGAGCAGTTCTTC. Encoded protein: CASSGLTRNEQFF.

The V call is TRBV6-5, the J call TRBJ1-2; 9 nucleotides align to TRBD1. V lost 7 bases to trimming and J lost 4 bases; unmatched junction nucleotides: 4. Germline CDR1 MNHEY, CDR2 SVGAGI. This CDR3 is built from 13 residues. CDR3 region: CASTLTGGYGYTF. CDR3 in DNA: TGTGCCAGCACCTTGACAGGGGGCTATGGCTACACCTTC.

This rearrangement joins TRBV5-1 to TRBJ1-2, with D possibly matching TRBD1 (5 bases). Germline CDR1 is SGHRS and CDR2 is YFSETQ. CDR3 length: 15 amino acids. Trimming left V 0 bases short and J 6 bases short, with 15 bases between. The CDR3 region is CASSLVGTRSHGYTF. CDR3 sequence (DNA): TGCGCCAGCAGCTTGGTGGGGACTCGATCCCATGGCTACACCTTC.

This clone has a handful of counts. The chain combines TRBV7-9 with TRBJ1-1; TRBD1 agrees at 7 bases. This CDR3 spans 14 amino acids. The germline gives CDR1 SEHNR, CDR2 FQNEAQ (reference sequence). J lost 5 bases, V lost 4 bases, and 7 bases had no gene match. Written as DNA, the CDR3 is TGTGCCAGCAGCTCCGACAGGGTGGGAACTGAAGCTTTCTTT. As protein: CASSSDRVGTEAFF.

The rearrangement joins TRBV7-8 to TRBJ2-2, with D perhaps matching TRBD2 (6 bases). The CDR3 is 15 residues long. With 4 bases removed from V and 2 bases from J, the gap between germline ends came to 11 bases. Germline V gene data show CDR1 as SGHVS and CDR2 as FQNEAQ. The CDR3, as DNA: TGTGCCAGCAGCTCCCCGCGGGGTAACACCGGGGAGCTGTTTTTT. Residues: CASSSPRGNTGELFF.

This sequence joins TRBV19 and TRBJ1-1; 8 positions agree with TRBD1. Germline V gene lookup returns CDR1 LNHDA and CDR2 SQIVND (reference sequence). Germline trimming cut 5 bases from V and 0 bases from J; bases unmatched to any gene: 8. The CDR3 length is 16 residues. The CDR3 sequence: CASSDPGQDMNTEAFF. The CDR3 DNA reads TGTGCCAGTAGTGATCCGGGACAGGACATGAACACTGAAGCTTTCTTT.

The rearrangement joins TRBV7-9 to TRBJ1-2, with TRBD1 as a possible D gene (6 bases). Trimming cost V 8 bases and J 10 bases, with 23 bases left between them. Germline V gene data show CDR1 as SEHNR and CDR2 as FQNEAQ (reference sequence). This CDR3 spans 14 amino acids. The CDR3, as DNA: TGTGCCAGCTCGACTCAGGGGATTAGGCCACTCTACACCTTC. This codes for CASSTQGIRPLYTF.

The V call is TRBV19, the J call TRBJ1-5; D is unresolved. CDR3 length equals 13 residues. From germline, CDR1 is LNHDA and CDR2 SQIVND (reference sequence). V gave up 4 bases and J gave up 3 bases, with 7 bases separating them. The CDR3 DNA reads as TGTGCCAGTAGTAGCAGGTCCAATCAGCCCCAGCATTTT. It is translated as CASSSRSNQPQHF.